The 18 T cell receptor beta chains below all came from one sample that was sequenced in a study of lymphopenia after photon versus proton radiotherapy. Using immunoSEQ multiplex PCR, the repertoire was profiled, and TCRdb retains in-frame clones only, with some absent. There are about 61,000 clones in the sample; approximately 84% occur only once, and 2% to 3% lies in the top ten. The specimen comprised peripheral blood, sampled from a patient treated with photon-based radiotherapy. The receptor source for this set is a man aged 35 to 55 with gastric cancer.

The DNA for the CDR3 is TGTGCCAGCTCACAAGGACAACGCACAGATACGCAGTATTTT. It translates to CASSQGQRTDTQYF. This rearrangement joins TRBV18 to TRBJ2-3, with D possibly matching TRBD1 (5 bases). V lost 4 bases and J lost 1, with 9 bases in between. The CDR3 runs to 14 residues. CDR1 KGHSH and CDR2 LQKENI come from the germline V gene.

The chain carries TRBV18 and TRBJ1-4, with 7 bases fitting TRBD1. CDR3 length: 16 amino acids. The J segment lost 0 bases and the V segment lost 6 bases, leaving 7 bases of the junction unmatched. Looked up from germline, CDR1 is KGHSH and CDR2 is LQKENI. The CDR3 protein is CASSPRQGTTNEKLFF. CDR3 nucleotides: TGTGCCAGCTCTCCTAGACAGGGCACAACTAATGAAAAACTGTTTTTT.

The CDR3 coding sequence is TGTGCCAGCAGTTCGGGAGGGTCTGAAGCTTTCTTT. This sequence encodes CASSSGGSEAFF. V is TRBV27 and J is TRBJ1-1; the D is unclear. The CDR3 has 12 amino acids. CDR1 MNHEY and CDR2 SMNVEV come from the germline V gene (reference sequence). V was shortened by 4 bases and J by 6 bases, with 9 bases between the two germline ends.

This clone occurred a few times. This chain joins TRBV7-9 and TRBJ2-7; 10 bases map to TRBD1. Trimming at V came to 5 bases and at J to 4 bases, leaving 8 bases not matched to a gene. The germline V gene has CDR1 SEHNR and CDR2 FQNEAQ (reference sequence). The CDR3 contains 15 residues. CDR3 sequence: CASSNTGTGAYEQYF. CDR3 sequence (DNA): TGTGCCAGCAGCAACACCGGGACAGGGGCGTACGAGCAGTACTTC.

V and J are TRBV20-1 and TRBJ2-5; no clear D. The germline V gene encodes CDR1 DFQATT and CDR2 SNEGSKA (reference sequence). This CDR3 is 11 amino acids long. V was pared by 1 base and J by 4 bases, with 4 bases between. The CDR3 reads CSARAPETQYF. The CDR3 DNA follows: TGCAGTGCTAGAGCCCCAGAGACCCAGTACTTC.

The chain links TRBV29-1 to TRBJ1-4; D is unclear. CDR1 SQVTM and CDR2 ANQGSEA come from the germline V gene. V lost 7 bases to trimming and J lost 3 bases, with 9 bases between them. The CDR3 length is 12 residues. This CDR3 reads CSATGANEKLFF. CDR3 DNA sequence: TGCAGCGCCACGGGCGCTAATGAAAAACTGTTTTTT.

The chain combines TRBV27 with TRBJ1-5; D possibly corresponds to TRBD1 (5 bases). Deletions cut 8 bases from V and 0 bases from J, with 11 bases between. The CDR3 consists of 14 residues. Germline V gives CDR1 MNHEY, CDR2 SMNVEV (reference sequence). The CDR3 region is CASSPQDSNQPQHF. CDR3 nucleotide sequence: TGTGCCAGCTCCCCACAGGATAGCAATCAGCCCCAGCATTTT.

Only one count was recorded for this clone. V and J are TRBV18 and TRBJ2-1, with a weak D call TRBD1 (6 bases). Germline CDR1 KGHSH, CDR2 LQKENI. Trimming pared 10 bases from V and 7 bases from J, leaving 23 bases between. The CDR3 runs to 15 residues. CDR3 nucleotide sequence: TGTGCCACCACTCTGGGGGCAGGCCCCGGGAATGAGCAGTTCTTC. This sequence encodes CATTLGAGPGNEQFF.

The chain is built from TRBV5-6 and TRBJ1-2; D may be TRBD1 (5 bases). Germline values: CDR1 SGHDT, CDR2 YYEEEE. The CDR3 is made up of 15 amino acids. The V and J ends lost 1 base and 4 bases respectively, with 14 bases between them. The CDR3 protein is CASSLWQGPSYGYTF. The DNA of the CDR3 is TGTGCCAGCAGCTTGTGGCAGGGTCCTAGCTATGGCTACACCTTC.

The chain has TRBV2 and TRBJ1-1; D is unresolved. V dropped 8 bases and J dropped 0 bases, with 16 bases sitting between them. Germline-derived CDR1 and CDR2 are SNHLY and FYNNEI. The CDR3 extends over 15 amino acids. The CDR3 here is CASVTSGQVNTEAFF. In DNA form, the CDR3 reads TGTGCCAGCGTTACCTCCGGGCAGGTGAACACTGAAGCTTTCTTT.

This chain connects TRBV12-5 to TRBJ1-3; D call uncertain. Deletions cut 5 bases from V and 0 bases from J, with 11 bases between. Per the germline V gene, CDR1 is LGHNT and CDR2 is FRNRAP. This CDR3 has 15 amino acids. The CDR3 reads CASGPPTPSGNTIYF. For the CDR3, the DNA is TGTGCTAGTGGTCCCCCGACGCCCTCTGGAAACACCATATATTTT.

V and J are TRBV4-3 and TRBJ2-2; the match to TRBD1 covers 7 bases. Germline lookup yields CDR1 LGHNA and CDR2 YSLEER. There are 15 residues in the CDR3. The V segment lost 6 bases and the J segment 5 bases; nucleotides outside the gene matches: 9. CDR3 sequence reads: CASSKDRGPTGELFF. CDR3 bases: TGCGCCAGCAGTAAGGATAGGGGGCCAACCGGGGAGCTGTTTTTT.

The gene calls are TRBV4-3 and TRBJ1-4; D uncertain. V lost 0 bases, J lost 0 bases, and 11 bases lay in between. CDR3 length equals 17 residues. Germline assignment: CDR1 LGHNA and CDR2 YSLEER. DNA of the CDR3: TGCGCCAGCAGCCAAGAACCCTTGCTTACAACTAATGAAAAACTGTTTTTT. Translating it yields CASSQEPLLTTNEKLFF.

The V gene is TRBV6-5, the J gene TRBJ2-1, with D hard to call. There are 12 residues in the CDR3. Germline values: CDR1 MNHEY, CDR2 SVGAGI. Trimming shortened V by 6 bases and J by 9 bases, and 12 bases separated the two germline ends. This CDR3 is CASSSGPREQFF. DNA for the CDR3: TGTGCCAGCAGCTCCGGACCCCGTGAGCAGTTCTTC.

Remarks on this clone: Other DNA sequences within the sample encode an identical CDR3. The rearrangement uses TRBV7-9 and TRBJ2-2; the D gene could be TRBD1 or TRBD2 (6 bases each). V was clipped by 1 base and J by 5 bases, with 11 bases between them. The CDR3 is 15 residues long. The germline V gene has CDR1 SEHNR and CDR2 FQNEAQ (reference sequence). The CDR3 protein is CASSLVGGRTGELFF. The CDR3 region has the DNA TGTGCCAGCAGCTTAGTAGGGGGGCGAACCGGGGAGCTGTTTTTT.

DNA of the CDR3: TGCGCCAGCAGCTTAGACACTAGCACAGATACGCAGTATTTT. It codes for CASSLDTSTDTQYF. The J gene is TRBJ2-3, the V gene TRBV5-1; D is unresolved. The ends were cut back, 2 bases at V and 0 bases at J, with 7 bases in the middle. The germline V gene encodes CDR1 SGHRS and CDR2 YFSETQ. The CDR3 is 14 residues long.

The chain couples TRBV4-1 to TRBJ1-4, with a possible D match to TRBD1 (6 bases). The CDR3 is 16 residues long. The V gene lost 0 bases and the J gene lost 8 bases, with 16 bases spanning the gap. Germline V gives CDR1 MGHRA, CDR2 YSYEKL. The CDR3 protein is CASSQDGAGVREKLFF. The DNA for the CDR3 is TGCGCCAGCAGCCAAGATGGGGCAGGGGTTCGCGAAAAACTGTTTTTT.

This chain uses TRBV6-5 with TRBJ2-2; possible D gene TRBD1, 5 bases. This CDR3 has 14 residues. The V gene lost 6 bases and the J gene lost 4 bases, with 12 bases spanning the gap. The V gene's germline CDR1 is MNHEY and CDR2 SVGAGI. The CDR3 DNA reads TGTGCCAGCAGGGTGCAGGGTGCCACCGGGGAGCTGTTTTTT. As protein: CASRVQGATGELFF.